This is a list of T cell receptor beta chains from one sample in a study of identical twins. From the 5' RACE reads, TCRdb called clonotypes with MiXCR, one entry per CDR3 protein. The table lists about 690,000 distinct CDR3 sequences, roughly 6% of them singletons. What was sequenced was naive T cells sorted from blood. The receptor set was obtained from a man between 18 and 35 years old in good health. Both conserved end residues are part of each CDR3. Fields, in order: V gene, CDR3 length, J gene, D gene, clone size, CDR3 DNA, CDR3 protein. A D gene is named only where the DNA matches it firmly. Some rows mark clone size as missing; the rest say once, few, many or name a class of expanded clone.

TRBV20-1	12	TRBJ2-5	-	few	TGCAGTGCTAGAGTAGTGGAAGAGACCCAGTACTTC	CSARVVEETQYF
TRBV20-1	12	TRBJ2-5	-	few	TGCAGTGCTACGACAGTCCAAGAGACCCAGTACTTC	CSATTVQETQYF
TRBV5-6	14	TRBJ2-7	-	many	TGTGCCAGCAGCCAACAGGGCTTTTCCTACGAGCAGTACTTC	CASSQQGFSYEQYF
TRBV5-6	12	TRBJ1-1	-	many	TGTGCCAGCAGCTGGGGACGGGCTGAAGCTTTCTTT	CASSWGRAEAFF
TRBV5-1	12	TRBJ2-1	-	many	TGCGCCAGCAGCCCGCCCGGTAATGAGCAGTTCTTC	CASSPPGNEQFF
TRBV7-9	17	TRBJ2-2	TRBD2	few	TGTGCCAGCAGCTTAGAACCGGGAGGTGCGAACACCGGGGAGCTGTTTTTT	CASSLEPGGANTGELFF
TRBV6-1	15	TRBJ2-1	TRBD2	few	TGTGCCAGCTCCCTAGCGGGGTCCTACTACAATGAGCAGTTCTTC	CASSLAGSYYNEQFF
TRBV27	14	TRBJ1-1	-	many	TGTGCCAGCAGTTTATGGGATGCCAACACTGAAGCTTTCTTT	CASSLWDANTEAFF
TRBV27	15	TRBJ1-2	-	many	TGTGCCAGCACCCTTTTGGGGGGTAACAGTCGGGGCTACACCTTC	CASTLLGGNSRGYTF
TRBV18	14	TRBJ2-5	-	few	TGTGCCAGCTCACCTAGGACTATCCAAGAGACCCAGTACTTC	CASSPRTIQETQYF
TRBV24-1	16	TRBJ2-1	-	-	TGTGCCACCAGTGATTTAGGCAAGGGGGGATACAATGAGCAGTTCTTC	CATSDLGKGGYNEQFF
TRBV7-2	16	TRBJ1-2	-	few	TGTGCCAGCACCCTGTTGAGGGGGGGTCGGGGCTATGGCTACACCTTC	CASTLLRGGRGYGYTF
TRBV7-3	12	TRBJ2-1	-	-	TGTGCCAGCACCACCCATCGGGGTGAGCAGTTCTTC	CASTTHRGEQFF
TRBV12-3/TRBV12-4	16	TRBJ2-2	TRBD2	-	TGTGCCAGCAGTTTTAGTAGCGGGAGTGGGACCGGGGAGCTGTTTTTT	CASSFSSGSGTGELFF
TRBV12-3/TRBV12-4	12	TRBJ2-5	-	few	TGTGCCAGCAGTTTGGACCCTGGGACCCAGTACTTC	CASSLDPGTQYF
TRBV12-3/TRBV12-4	14	TRBJ1-6	TRBD1	many	TGTGCCAGCACCGAACAGGGGGCGAATTCACCCCTCCACTTT	CASTEQGANSPLHF
TRBV6-5	15	TRBJ2-2	-	many	TGTGCCAGCAGTTACTCGGCCTGGGGCACCGGGGAGCTGTTTTTT	CASSYSAWGTGELFF
TRBV2	13	TRBJ2-7	-	many	TGTGCCAGCAGGGGTACATTCTTCGGGGAGCAGTACTTC	CASRGTFFGEQYF
TRBV27	13	TRBJ2-3	TRBD2	-	TGTGCCAGCAGACGGACTAGCTCAGATACGCAGTATTTT	CASRRTSSDTQYF
TRBV7-9	14	TRBJ1-1	-	few	TGTGCCAGTCTTCCATGGGGGTTGAACACTGAAGCTTTCTTT	CASLPWGLNTEAFF
TRBV12-3/TRBV12-4	13	TRBJ2-3	-	many	TGTGCCAGCCGCCCTGCGGGCACAGATACGCAGTATTTT	CASRPAGTDTQYF
TRBV12-3/TRBV12-4	18	TRBJ2-1	TRBD2	-	TGTGCCAGCAGCCGAAGACTAGCCGAGTCCTACGCCTCATTGGAGCAGTTCTTC	CASSRRLAESYASLEQFF
TRBV20-1	12	TRBJ2-1	-	few	TGCAGTGTGGAGGGCCCGGGCAATGAGCAGTTCTTC	CSVEGPGNEQFF
TRBV28	14	TRBJ2-3	-	many	TGTGCCAGCAGTTTCGTCCCAGAACAGGTTACGCAGTATTTT	CASSFVPEQVTQYF
TRBV7-6	15	TRBJ2-1	-	-	TGTGCCAGCAGCTTCGGGCCCCTGGGCAACAATGAGCAGTTCTTC	CASSFGPLGNNEQFF
TRBV4-1	14	TRBJ1-1	-	-	TGCGCCAGCAGCCAAGTTGCAGGGGTCACTGAAGCTTTCTTT	CASSQVAGVTEAFF
TRBV12-3/TRBV12-4	15	TRBJ1-2	TRBD1	many	TGTGCCAGCAGCACCTTCGGGACAGGCGATTATGGCTACACCTTC	CASSTFGTGDYGYTF
TRBV27	14	TRBJ1-4	-	-	TGTGCCAGCAGTTGGTACGGGGATAGTGAAAAACTGTTTTTT	CASSWYGDSEKLFF
TRBV20-1	11	TRBJ2-2	-	-	TGCAGTGCTCACATGACCGGGGAGCTGTTTTTT	CSAHMTGELFF
TRBV27	14	TRBJ2-1	-	many	TGTGCCAGCAGTTTATCGGATCGTAGCAATGAGCAGTTCTTC	CASSLSDRSNEQFF
TRBV20-1	17	TRBJ1-3	-	-	TGCAGTTGCCGGGAGTTAGGTCCTTGGGGCTCTGGAAACACCATATATTTT	CSCRELGPWGSGNTIYF
TRBV12-3/TRBV12-4	10	TRBJ1-1	-	many	TGTGCCAGCACAGAGACTGAAGCTTTCTTT	CASTETEAFF
TRBV12-3/TRBV12-4	17	TRBJ2-1	TRBD1	many	TGTGCCAGCAGTCCGACCCGGACAGGGTCTTCCTACAATGAGCAGTTCTTC	CASSPTRTGSSYNEQFF
TRBV20-1	15	TRBJ2-1	TRBD2	few	TGCAGTGCTCAGCCACTAGCGGGAACCTACAATGAGCAGTTCTTC	CSAQPLAGTYNEQFF
TRBV12-3/TRBV12-4	17	TRBJ1-1	TRBD1	many	TGTGCCAGCAGTTTTTACGGGACAGGGATGATGAACACTGAAGCTTTCTTT	CASSFYGTGMMNTEAFF
TRBV7-2	15	TRBJ2-7	-	few	TGTGCCAGCAGCTTAGTGGAAGGGCCGGAGCACGAGCAGTACTTC	CASSLVEGPEHEQYF
TRBV7-9	15	TRBJ2-3	TRBD1	many	TGTGCCAGCATTCGAGAGGGGGCGGGCACAGATACGCAGTATTTT	CASIREGAGTDTQYF
TRBV12-3/TRBV12-4	15	TRBJ1-2	-	-	TGTGCCAGCAGTTTCCGGCAGGGGCGAGGCTATGGCTACACCTTC	CASSFRQGRGYGYTF
TRBV6-1	15	TRBJ1-5	TRBD1	many	TGTGCCAGCAGGCTGACAGGGGGCTTCAATCAGCCCCAGCATTTT	CASRLTGGFNQPQHF
TRBV27	18	TRBJ2-1	TRBD2	many	TGTGCCAGCAGTCCGAATCTAAGCGGGACCCCTACCTACAATGAGCAGTTCTTC	CASSPNLSGTPTYNEQFF
TRBV11-2	14	TRBJ1-1	TRBD1	few	TGTGCCAGCAGCTTCGGACAGGGCGAGGCTGAAGCTTTCTTT	CASSFGQGEAEAFF
TRBV29-1	14	TRBJ2-2	TRBD2	many	TGCAGCGTTCCGACTAGCGGGATCCCCGGGGAGCTGTTTTTT	CSVPTSGIPGELFF
TRBV24-1	16	TRBJ2-1	-	few	TGTGCCACCAGTGACGCCACCAGCGGGTCCTACAATGAGCAGTTCTTC	CATSDATSGSYNEQFF
TRBV20-1	14	TRBJ2-1	TRBD2	many	TGCAGTGCTAGAGTATCGGGAGGGCCCAATGAGCAGTTCTTC	CSARVSGGPNEQFF
TRBV6-5	17	TRBJ2-2	TRBD2	many	TGTGCCAGCAGTTACTTCCGGACTAGTTCGAACACCGGGGAGCTGTTTTTT	CASSYFRTSSNTGELFF
TRBV29-1	15	TRBJ2-7	TRBD1	many	TGCAGCGTTGAAAGTGGGACAGGTGGGACCTACGAGCAGTACTTC	CSVESGTGGTYEQYF
TRBV15	12	TRBJ2-1	-	few	TGTGCCACGGGACTTGCCTACAATGAGCAGTTCTTC	CATGLAYNEQFF
TRBV20-1	13	TRBJ1-2	TRBD1	many	TGCAGTGCTCCAGGACAGGGGATGGGTGGCTACACCTTC	CSAPGQGMGGYTF
TRBV25-1	13	TRBJ2-7	TRBD1	few	TGTGCCAGCAGTGGGGACAGGGTCTACGAGCAGTACTTC	CASSGDRVYEQYF
TRBV20-1	15	TRBJ1-5	-	many	TGCAGTGCGGCCGGCGGTTTAAGGGACAATCAGCCCCAGCATTTT	CSAAGGLRDNQPQHF
TRBV12-3/TRBV12-4	14	TRBJ2-2	-	-	TGTGCCAGCAAAGGACCGGGTAACACCGGGGAGCTGTTTTTT	CASKGPGNTGELFF
TRBV11-2	16	TRBJ1-2	-	-	TGTGCCAGCAGCTCGCTTTCGGGGCGAGATAACTATGGCTACACCTTC	CASSSLSGRDNYGYTF
TRBV5-1	9	TRBJ1-2	-	many	TGCGCCAAAGGGGCTGGCTACACCTTC	CAKGAGYTF
TRBV6-1	14	TRBJ1-1	-	many	TGTGCCAGCAGGAGACCCGGCGGGGGAACTGAAGCTTTCTTT	CASRRPGGGTEAFF